One sample yielded the 22 T cell receptor beta chains listed below, sequenced in a study of T-cell memory formation after mild COVID-19. TCRdb re-called the 5' RACE reads through MiXCR, storing one row per CDR3 protein. There are 200,000 or so distinct CDR3 sequences in the sample; around 19% occur only once, and approximately 2.4% lies in the top ten. Sequencing was carried out using PBMCs or a T cell subset sorted from them (not recorded which). Every receptor here comes from an adult woman who had mild COVID-19 (a few samples of this study predate the infection). Cell type and time point are not known.

Ten or more counts support this clonotype. This rearrangement joins TRBV20-1 to TRBJ1-1; D gene unclear. CDR3 size: 13 residues. Deletions cut 0 bases from V and 2 bases from J, with 7 bases between. The germline gives CDR1 DFQATT, CDR2 SNEGSKA (reference sequence). The chain's CDR3 is CSARDLVNTEAFF. Here the CDR3 DNA reads TGCAGTGCTAGAGATCTGGTTAACACTGAAGCTTTCTTT.

This clonotype has a handful of counts. The V gene is TRBV5-1, the J gene TRBJ2-7, with a tentative D call TRBD2 (6 bases). Germline lookup yields CDR1 SGHRS and CDR2 YFSETQ. Deletions cut 3 bases from V and 0 bases from J, with 13 bases between. The CDR3 has 15 amino acids. The CDR3 loop is CASSSGTYSSYEQYF. The CDR3 DNA reads TGCGCCAGCAGCTCCGGGACTTATAGCTCCTACGAGCAGTACTTC. The full variable domain, rest sourced from reference TRBV5-1 and TRBJ2-7, is KAGVTQTPRYLIKTRGQQVTLSCSPISGHRSVSWYQQTPGQGLQFLFEYFSETQRNKGNFPGRFSGRQFSNSRSEMNVSTLELGDSALYLCASSSGTYSSYEQYFGPGTRLTVT.

V gene TRBV6-2 or TRBV6-3 combines with J gene TRBJ2-1; 7 nucleotides align to TRBD2. The CDR3 is made up of 16 amino acids. Germline assignment: CDR1 MNHEY and CDR2 SVGEGT. Trimming removed 8 bases from V and 0 bases from J; junction bases left unmatched: 10. The CDR3 coding sequence is TGTGCCAGCGCGGCCCACTCTAGCGGCTCCTACAATGAGCAGTTCTTC. It is translated as CASAAHSSGSYNEQFF.

This clonotype was counted between two and nine times. This sequence joins TRBV18 and TRBJ2-7; D is perhaps TRBD2 (6 bases). Germline CDR1 KGHSH, CDR2 LQKENI. Trimming shortened V by 3 bases and J by 6 bases, and 15 bases separated the two germline ends. The CDR3 is made up of 14 amino acids. CDR3 in amino acids: CASSPDPRGSEQYF. CDR3 nucleotides: TGTGCCAGCTCACCCGATCCCCGGGGGAGCGAGCAGTACTTC. The full variable domain, its missing parts supplied by reference TRBV18 and TRBJ2-7, is NAGVMQNPRHLVRRRGQEARLRCSPMKGHSHVYWYRQLPEEGLKFMVYLQKENIIDESGMPKERFSAEFPKEGPSILRIQQVVRGDSAAYFCASSPDPRGSEQYFGPGTRLTVT.

The J gene is TRBJ1-5, the V gene TRBV3-1; no definite D call. The CDR3 runs 11 residues. The ends were cut back, 5 bases at V and 9 bases at J, with 8 bases in the middle. Germline CDR1 LGHDT, CDR2 YNNKEL (reference sequence). This CDR3 is CASSGSGPQHF. As DNA, the CDR3 is TGTGCCAGCAGCGGTTCCGGGCCCCAGCATTTT.

This clonotype turned up a few times. The V gene is TRBV7-2, the J gene TRBJ2-5; 11 bases line up with TRBD2. Germline CDR1 and CDR2: SGHTA and FQGNSA. Trimming removed 5 bases from V and 1 base from J; junction bases left unmatched: 15. The CDR3 has 19 residues. The CDR3 sequence: CASSTRYGTSGSFQETQYF. CDR3 nucleotide sequence: TGTGCCAGCAGCACAAGATATGGGACTAGCGGATCGTTCCAAGAGACCCAGTACTTC.

This chain joins TRBV9 and TRBJ2-7, with D possibly TRBD2 on 6 matching bases. V was pared by 0 bases and J by 6 bases, with 7 bases between. Per the germline V gene, CDR1 is SGDLS and CDR2 is YYNGEE. The CDR3 sequence is 12 residues long. The CDR3 spells CASSVVGGEQYF. Written as DNA, the CDR3 is TGTGCCAGCAGCGTAGTGGGAGGCGAGCAGTACTTC.

The V and J genes are TRBV24-1 and TRBJ1-1; D is uncertain. This CDR3 contains 14 residues. Germline lookup yields CDR1 KGHDR and CDR2 SFDVKD. Trimming pared 2 bases from V and 0 bases from J, leaving 6 bases between. The CDR3 loop is CATSDSGLNTEAFF. The CDR3 DNA reads as TGTGCCACCAGTGATTCGGGCTTGAACACTGAAGCTTTCTTT.

V usage is TRBV12-3 or TRBV12-4 and J usage is TRBJ1-4; D is unclear. V was trimmed by 3 bases and J by 4 bases, leaving 9 bases between them. The CDR3 consists of 14 residues. CDR3 loop: CASSLAGHNEKLFF. The CDR3 DNA reads as TGTGCCAGCAGTTTGGCTGGCCATAATGAAAAACTGTTTTTT.

There are a few counts of this clonotype. The V call is TRBV24-1, the J call TRBJ2-3; 7 bases fit TRBD1. Germline trimming cut 5 bases from V and 2 bases from J; bases unmatched to any gene: 6. In germline, CDR1 is KGHDR, CDR2 SFDVKD. This CDR3 region has 15 residues. CDR3 residues: CATSAIDRDTDTQYF. CDR3 coding DNA: TGTGCCACCAGTGCCATCGACAGGGACACAGATACGCAGTATTTT.

At least ten counts were recorded for this clonotype. This chain connects TRBV20-1 to TRBJ2-3; D might be TRBD1 or TRBD2, each matching 5 bases. V lost 2 bases and J lost 1, with 16 bases in between. Germline-derived CDR1 and CDR2 are DFQATT and SNEGSKA (reference sequence). The CDR3 runs to 16 residues. CDR3 DNA sequence: TGCAGTGCTAGAAATCGGCGGGTGGGGGGCACAGATACGCAGTATTTT. Its translation: CSARNRRVGGTDTQYF.

This chain joins TRBV25-1 and TRBJ1-5; D might be TRBD1 (5 bases). The CDR3 has 15 amino acids. V was shortened by 4 bases and J by 3 bases, with 13 bases between the two germline ends. The germline CDR1 and CDR2 sequences are MGHDK and SYGVNS. DNA for the CDR3: TGTGCCAGCAGTGGGGGTGAGGGGCCCAATCAGCCCCAGCATTTT. This codes for CASSGGEGPNQPQHF.

The chain's CDR3 is CASSFTSGAHTQYF. In nucleotides, the CDR3 is TGTGCCAGCAGCTTCACTAGCGGGGCCCATACGCAGTATTTT. The V and J genes are TRBV7-3 and TRBJ2-3, with 10 bases aligning to TRBD2. Losses at the gene ends were 3 bases for V and 7 bases for J; bases not matched to a gene: 4. The CDR3 is made up of 14 amino acids. CDR1 is SGHTA and CDR2 is FQGTGA in the germline V gene. The whole variable domain, filled in from reference TRBV7-3 and TRBJ2-3, reads GAGVSQTPSNKVTEKGKYVELRCDPISGHTALYWYRQSLGQGPEFLIYFQGTGAADDSGLPNDRFFAVRPEGSVSTLKIQRTERGDSAVYLCASSFTSGAHTQYFGPGTRLTVL.

V usage is TRBV5-1 and J usage is TRBJ2-1; tentative D call: TRBD1 (6 bases). The CDR3 runs to 16 residues. Per germline, CDR1 SGHRS and CDR2 YFSETQ. Deletions cut 4 bases from V and 3 bases from J, with 17 bases between. CDR3 region: CASSPLGTRRYNEQFF. DNA of the CDR3: TGCGCCAGCAGCCCGTTAGGGACAAGACGCTACAATGAGCAGTTCTTC.

The J gene is TRBJ1-1, the V gene TRBV18, with TRBD1 as a possible D gene (6 bases). This CDR3 has 15 amino acids. Trimming took 3 bases from V and 0 from J, leaving 11 bases between them. Germline CDR1 reads KGHSH; CDR2 reads LQKENI. CDR3 region: CASSPNGGLNTEAFF. The CDR3 coding sequence is TGTGCCAGCTCACCGAATGGGGGCTTGAACACTGAAGCTTTCTTT.

This clonotype was seen a few times. The rearrangement uses TRBV7-2 and TRBJ2-5; 12 bases agree with TRBD2. The CDR3 runs 17 residues. V lost 5 bases to trimming and J lost 1 base; unmatched junction nucleotides: 8. Germline CDR1 SGHTA, CDR2 FQGNSA. CDR3 in amino acids: CASSPRTSGISQETQYF. DNA of the CDR3: TGTGCCAGCAGCCCGCGGACTAGCGGGATAAGCCAAGAGACCCAGTACTTC.

This clonotype has only a few counts. V and J are TRBV5-1 and TRBJ1-1; no clear D. The germline CDR1 and CDR2 sequences are SGHRS and YFSETQ. V dropped 0 bases and J dropped 4 bases, with 13 bases sitting between them. The CDR3 loop spans 15 amino acids. The CDR3, as DNA: TGCGCCAGCAGCTTGGAGGTCCTAAAGGGCACTGAAGCTTTCTTT. This sequence encodes CASSLEVLKGTEAFF.

This clonotype was recorded a few times. V and J are TRBV5-1 and TRBJ2-5; D unclear. Germline V gene sequence: CDR1 SGHRS, CDR2 YFSETQ. The CDR3 is made up of 15 amino acids. Deletions cut 1 base from V and 2 bases from J, with 12 bases between. The CDR3 DNA reads as TGCGCCAGCAGCTTGACCAGCGCGAGGCAAGAGACCCAGTACTTC. Translation gives CASSLTSARQETQYF.

The genes are TRBV5-1 and TRBJ2-3, with a weak D call TRBD1 (6 bases). Germline V CDR1 and CDR2: SGHRS, YFSETQ. V was cut by 2 bases and J by 0 bases, with 10 bases left in between. The CDR3 has 15 amino acids. Here the CDR3 DNA reads TGCGCCAGCAGCTTTCTCAGGGGCAGCACAGATACGCAGTATTTT. Amino acids: CASSFLRGSTDTQYF.

This clonotype showed up just a few times. This rearrangement joins TRBV7-2 to TRBJ2-1; the match to TRBD2 covers 14 bases. Germline values: CDR1 SGHTA, CDR2 FQGNSA. This CDR3 spans 15 amino acids. With 1 base clipped from V and 7 bases from J, the junction kept 0 bases outside the gene matches. This CDR3 is CASSLGTSGRNEQFF. The CDR3 region has the DNA TGTGCCAGCAGCTTAGGGACTAGCGGGAGGAATGAGCAGTTCTTC.

This sequence joins TRBV18 and TRBJ2-2; the D gene is possibly TRBD2 (5 bases). The V end was cut by 4 bases, the J end by 1 base, with 10 bases between. This CDR3 spans 15 amino acids. In germline, CDR1 is KGHSH, CDR2 LQKENI. The CDR3 DNA follows: TGTGCCAGCTCACAAGCGGCAGGGAACACCGGGGAGCTGTTTTTT. This gives the protein CASSQAAGNTGELFF.

This clonotype was seen more than once but under ten times. A junction end diverges from the germline sequence, so it may reflect a read error. This chain uses TRBV7-9 with TRBJ1-3, with D maybe TRBD1 (5 bases). The CDR3 extends over 11 amino acids. Germline V CDR1 and CDR2: SEHNR, FQNEAQ (reference sequence). The CDR3 spells CASSLGQSDHF. In DNA form, the CDR3 reads TGTGCCAGCAGCTTAGGACAGTCGGACCATTTT.